The 27 T cell receptor beta chains in this list originate from one sample, sequenced in a study of shared clonotypes between healthy human individuals. Assay used: immunoSEQ multiplex PCR; TCRdb lists only in-frame clones, some missing. The repertoire holds approximately 330,000 clones, with roughly 80% as singletons. The sequencing sample was made of memory CD4+ T cells sorted from blood. Indicated subset: CD45RA-negative fraction. These receptor sequences come from a man aged 25-40 years in good health.

J is TRBJ2-7 and V is TRBV6-6, with 7 bases lining up with TRBD2. V was pared by 7 bases and J by 5 bases, with 11 bases of the junction left unmatched. CDR1 and CDR2 (germline): MNHNY, SVGAGI (reference sequence). The CDR3 loop spans 14 amino acids. This chain's CDR3 is CASKFGGSSDEQYF. DNA for the CDR3: TGTGCCAGCAAATTTGGCGGGAGTAGCGACGAGCAGTACTTC.

This clone showed up many times. V gene TRBV15 combines with J gene TRBJ2-2; D gene unclear. CDR3 length: 15 residues. The ends were cut back, 5 bases at V and 3 bases at J, with 13 bases in the middle. Germline V gives CDR1 LNHNV, CDR2 YYDKDF (reference sequence). The CDR3 reads CATSSRTVHTGELFF. The CDR3 DNA reads as TGTGCCACCAGCTCCCGGACGGTCCACACCGGGGAGCTGTTTTTT.

The chain carries TRBV5-1 and TRBJ2-1; D call uncertain. Trimming left V 0 bases short and J 10 bases short, with 8 bases between. This CDR3 is built from 12 residues. CDR1 is SGHRS and CDR2 is YFSETQ in the germline V gene. CDR3 bases: TGCGCCAGCAGCTTGGTTCCGCGGGAGCAGTTCTTC. Translation: CASSLVPREQFF.

The chain joins TRBV28 to TRBJ1-1; D is unresolved. The CDR3 covers 14 residues. CDR1 is MDHEN, CDR2 SYDVKM, per germline. Trimming pared 3 bases from V and 1 base from J, leaving 9 bases between. The CDR3 DNA reads as TGTGCCAGCAGTTTTGAGAGACAGAACACTGAAGCTTTCTTT. The encoded protein is CASSFERQNTEAFF.

V and J are TRBV10-3 and TRBJ1-3; 7 nucleotides match TRBD1. V lost 7 bases to trimming and J lost 4 bases; unmatched junction nucleotides: 4. Germline V gene sequence: CDR1 ENHRY, CDR2 SYGVKD. The CDR3 loop spans 13 amino acids. CDR3 nucleotides: TGTGCCATCACCGGGACAGTCGGAAACACCATATATTTT. Translating gives CAITGTVGNTIYF.

The J gene is TRBJ2-1, the V gene TRBV25-1; D tentatively fits TRBD1 or TRBD2 (5 bases each). Per the germline V gene, CDR1 is MGHDK and CDR2 is SYGVNS. This CDR3 region has 14 residues. V lost 4 bases, J lost 8 bases, and 15 bases lay in between. Written as DNA, the CDR3 is TGTGCCAGCAGTGCCCACCCGGGACGGCATGAGCAGTTCTTC. This sequence encodes CASSAHPGRHEQFF.

The CDR3 DNA reads TGTGCCAGCAGCGGGAGCGGGACTACAAAAAACATTCAGTACTTC. Encoded protein: CASSGSGTTKNIQYF. This rearrangement joins TRBV7-2 to TRBJ2-4, with 7 bases lining up with TRBD2. The V and J ends lost 5 bases and 4 bases, in that order; junction bases with no gene match: 8. The CDR3 has 15 residues. Germline V CDR1 and CDR2: SGHTA, FQGNSA.

This clone is a singleton in its sample. CDR3 region: CASLPGGGFSGNTIYF. DNA of the CDR3: TGTGCCAGCCTCCCGGGAGGAGGTTTCTCTGGAAACACCATATATTTT. The J gene is TRBJ1-3, the V gene TRBV7-2; D is uncertain. Trimming left V 8 bases short and J 0 bases short, with 17 bases between. This CDR3 spans 16 amino acids. Germline CDR1 SGHTA, CDR2 FQGNSA. Drawing the rest from reference TRBV7-2 and TRBJ1-3, the complete variable domain is GAGVSQSPSNKVTEKGKDVELRCDPISGHTALYWYRQSLGQGLEFLIYFQGNSAPDKSGLPSDRFSAERTGGSVSTLTIQRTQQEDSAVYLCASLPGGGFSGNTIYFGEGSWLTVV.

The chain is built from TRBV7-9 and TRBJ2-7; 7 bases map to TRBD2. The J segment lost 0 bases and the V segment lost 3 bases, leaving 8 bases of the junction unmatched. This CDR3 comprises 16 residues. The germline CDR1 and CDR2 sequences are SEHNR and FQNEAQ (reference sequence). CDR3 coding DNA: TGTGCCAGCAGCTTGCCAATGGGCGGGAGCTCCTACGAGCAGTACTTC. Protein product: CASSLPMGGSSYEQYF.

The gene calls are TRBV5-8 and TRBJ2-1, with no clear D. Per germline, CDR1 SGHTS and CDR2 YDEGEE. There are 10 residues in the CDR3. The ends were cut back, 3 bases at V and 10 bases at J, with 5 bases in the middle. The CDR3 sequence: CASSSLEQFF. In DNA, the CDR3 is TGTGCCAGCAGCTCCCTGGAGCAGTTCTTC.

This chain connects TRBV27 to TRBJ2-3; a possible D gene is TRBD2 (6 bases). The CDR3 contains 13 residues. Germline assignment: CDR1 MNHEY and CDR2 SMNVEV (reference sequence). The V end was cut by 10 bases, the J end by 4 bases, with 15 bases between. The CDR3 spells CAKVSGSSDTQYF. Written as DNA, the CDR3 is TGTGCCAAGGTGTCCGGGAGCTCAGATACGCAGTATTTT.

The J gene is TRBJ1-5, the V gene TRBV6-6; TRBD1 matches 9 bases. The CDR3 consists of 15 residues. J lost 4 bases, V lost 6 bases, and 7 bases had no gene match. Looked up from germline, CDR1 is MNHNY and CDR2 is SVGAGI (reference sequence). In DNA, the CDR3 is TGTGCCAGCAGATCGGACAGGGGCCCGAATCAGCCCCAGCATTTT. Amino acid sequence: CASRSDRGPNQPQHF.

A note on this clone: The same CDR3 can be traced to other DNA sequences in this sample. The chain uses TRBV2 and TRBJ1-5, with 8 bases matching TRBD1. Per germline, CDR1 SNHLY and CDR2 FYNNEI. The CDR3 runs to 13 residues. Trimming at V came to 6 bases and at J to 2 bases, leaving 0 bases not matched to a gene. The CDR3 here is CASRGQGNQPQHF. The CDR3 DNA reads TGTGCCAGCAGGGGACAGGGCAATCAGCCCCAGCATTTT.

V gene TRBV7-2 combines with J gene TRBJ2-3, with D unclear. V lost 1 base and J lost 2, with 10 bases in between. The CDR3 spans 15 residues. Germline lookup yields CDR1 SGHTA and CDR2 FQGNSA. The CDR3 DNA reads as TGTGCCAGCAGCTTAGGGCGGATACTCACAGATACGCAGTATTTT. Residues: CASSLGRILTDTQYF.

V usage is TRBV7-2 and J usage is TRBJ2-5; D is unclear. Trimming took off 2 bases at V and 10 bases at J, with 8 bases between the two ends. Germline-derived CDR1 and CDR2 are SGHTA and FQGNSA. The CDR3 runs 11 residues. CDR3 sequence reads: CASSLTRHQYF. CDR3 in DNA: TGTGCCAGCAGCTTAACGAGGCACCAGTACTTC.

This chain links TRBV19 with TRBJ2-1, with 12 bases lining up with TRBD2. V trimming: 3 bases; J trimming: 2 bases; junction bases outside the gene matches: 8. Germline loops: CDR1 LNHDA, CDR2 SQIVND (reference sequence). CDR3 length: 18 residues. This chain's CDR3 is CASSIIPSGRATYNEQFF. The CDR3 DNA sequence: TGTGCCAGTAGTATTATCCCTAGCGGGAGGGCGACCTACAATGAGCAGTTCTTC.

The genes are TRBV4-1 and TRBJ1-3; TRBD1 might be the D (6 bases). Per the germline V gene, CDR1 is MGHRA and CDR2 is YSYEKL. The CDR3 contains 15 residues. V was clipped by 1 base and J by 4 bases, with 11 bases between them. The CDR3 region has the DNA TGCGCCAGCAGCCAAGGACAGGTATTCGGAAACACCATATATTTT. Translating it yields CASSQGQVFGNTIYF.

This clone has just one count. V and J are TRBV11-3 and TRBJ2-5; 10 nucleotides line up with TRBD2. The CDR3 covers 14 residues. V lost 4 bases and J lost 7; bases outside the gene matches: 6. Germline V gives CDR1 SGHNT, CDR2 YENEEA. The CDR3 is CASSSQAGGVTQYF. DNA of the CDR3: TGTGCCAGCAGCTCTCAAGCGGGAGGGGTGACCCAGTACTTC.

The chain uses TRBV14 and TRBJ2-1; possible D gene TRBD2, 5 bases. Germline V gene lookup returns CDR1 SGHDN and CDR2 FVKESK. V was shortened by 1 base and J by 8 bases, with 12 bases between the two germline ends. This CDR3 has 14 residues. This CDR3 reads CASSQGLSSDEQFF. CDR3 bases: TGTGCCAGCAGCCAAGGTTTGAGTAGCGATGAGCAGTTCTTC.

The chain links TRBV18 to TRBJ2-7; the D is unclear. V was cut by 3 bases and J by 2 bases, with 8 bases left in between. Germline V gene lookup returns CDR1 KGHSH and CDR2 LQKENI. There are 13 residues in the CDR3. CDR3 region: CASSPLPTYEQYF. CDR3 bases: TGTGCCAGCTCACCGCTGCCTACCTACGAGCAGTACTTC.

The V and J genes are TRBV7-9 and TRBJ1-1, with unresolved D. V was shortened by 4 bases and J by 0 bases, with 6 bases between the two germline ends. The CDR3 consists of 13 residues. CDR1 and CDR2 (germline): SEHNR, FQNEAQ (reference sequence). The CDR3 DNA reads TGTGCCAGCAGCTACGACCTGAACACTGAAGCTTTCTTT. Protein: CASSYDLNTEAFF.

The CDR3 DNA follows: TGTGCCATCAGTGAATTAAGCGGGGGAGAGACCCAGTACTTC. The encoded protein is CAISELSGGETQYF. This sequence joins TRBV10-3 and TRBJ2-5, with 8 bases fitting TRBD2. The CDR3 length is 14 residues. V shed 3 bases and J 4 bases; nucleotides not matched to a gene: 4. Germline V gene sequence: CDR1 ENHRY, CDR2 SYGVKD.

The V gene is TRBV11-2, the J gene TRBJ2-1, with 15 bases fitting TRBD2. This CDR3 contains 19 residues. Germline V gene sequence: CDR1 SGHAT, CDR2 FQNNGV. The V segment lost 0 bases and the J segment 1 base; nucleotides outside the gene matches: 4. The CDR3 spells CASSLDPGLAGGSYNEQFF. The CDR3 DNA reads as TGTGCCAGCAGCTTAGACCCCGGACTAGCGGGGGGGTCCTACAATGAGCAGTTCTTC. The full variable domain, completed using reference TRBV11-2 and TRBJ2-1, is EAGVAQSPRYKIIEKRQSVAFWCNPISGHATLYWYQQILGQGPKLLIQFQNNGVVDDSQLPKDRFSAERLKGVDSTLKIQPAKLEDSAVYLCASSLDPGLAGGSYNEQFFGPGTRLTVL.

DNA of the CDR3: TGTGCCAGCAGCTCCACAGGGGTAGCTAACTATGGCTACACCTTC. It encodes CASSSTGVANYGYTF. The chain couples TRBV7-2 to TRBJ1-2; 7 bases map to TRBD1. The germline CDR1 and CDR2 sequences are SGHTA and FQGNSA. Germline trimming cut 4 bases from V and 0 bases from J; bases unmatched to any gene: 5. This CDR3 spans 15 amino acids.

The chain uses TRBV5-1 and TRBJ2-2; 7 bases line up with TRBD2. This CDR3 comprises 16 residues. CDR1 is SGHRS and CDR2 is YFSETQ in the germline V gene. V lost 5 bases, J lost 4 bases, and 11 bases stayed unmatched. As DNA, the CDR3 is TGCGCCAGCAGTCCACCGGGACGCGGGGGCACCGGGGAGCTGTTTTTT. Its protein product is CASSPPGRGGTGELFF.

The genes are TRBV28 and TRBJ1-5; D may be TRBD1 (5 bases). The germline CDR1 and CDR2 sequences are MDHEN and SYDVKM. V lost 3 bases and J lost 5, with 14 bases in between. The CDR3 covers 15 residues. CDR3 residues: CASSFPRVGDQPQHF. In nucleotides, the CDR3 is TGTGCCAGCAGTTTCCCCAGGGTGGGGGATCAGCCCCAGCATTTT.

As DNA, the CDR3 is TGCGCCAGCAGCTTGGGGGACACTGAAGCTTTCTTT. It is translated as CASSLGDTEAFF. V is TRBV5-1 and J is TRBJ1-1; D is uncertain. V lost 0 bases, J lost 3 bases, and 3 bases lay in between. Germline V gene sequence: CDR1 SGHRS, CDR2 YFSETQ. The CDR3 totals 12 residues.